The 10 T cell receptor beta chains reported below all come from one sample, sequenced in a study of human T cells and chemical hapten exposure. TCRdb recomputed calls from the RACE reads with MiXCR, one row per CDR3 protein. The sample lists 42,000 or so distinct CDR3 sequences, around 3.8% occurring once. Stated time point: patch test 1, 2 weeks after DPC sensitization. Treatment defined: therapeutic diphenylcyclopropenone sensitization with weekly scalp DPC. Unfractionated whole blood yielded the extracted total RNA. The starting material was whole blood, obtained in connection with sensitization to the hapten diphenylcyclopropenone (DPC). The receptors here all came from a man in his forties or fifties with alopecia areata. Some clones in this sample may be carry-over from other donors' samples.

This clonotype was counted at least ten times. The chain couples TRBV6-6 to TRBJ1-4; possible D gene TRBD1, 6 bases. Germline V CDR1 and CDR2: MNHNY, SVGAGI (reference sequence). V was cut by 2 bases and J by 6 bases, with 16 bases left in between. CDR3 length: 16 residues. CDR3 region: CASSYGRTGKDEKLFF. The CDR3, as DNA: TGTGCCAGCAGTTACGGGAGAACAGGGAAGGATGAAAAACTGTTTTTT.

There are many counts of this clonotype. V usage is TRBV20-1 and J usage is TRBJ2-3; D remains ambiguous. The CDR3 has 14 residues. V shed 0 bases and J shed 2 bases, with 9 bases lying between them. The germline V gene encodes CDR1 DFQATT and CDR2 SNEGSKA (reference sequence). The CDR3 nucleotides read TGCAGTGCTAGAGATTTTCGGACCACAGATACGCAGTATTTT. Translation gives CSARDFRTTDTQYF.

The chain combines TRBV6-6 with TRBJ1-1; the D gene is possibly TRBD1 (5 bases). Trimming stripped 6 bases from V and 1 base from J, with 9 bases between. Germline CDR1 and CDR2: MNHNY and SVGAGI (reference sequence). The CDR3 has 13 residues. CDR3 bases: TGTGCCAGCAGGGGGGGGGAGAACACTGAAGCTTTCTTT. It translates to CASRGGENTEAFF.

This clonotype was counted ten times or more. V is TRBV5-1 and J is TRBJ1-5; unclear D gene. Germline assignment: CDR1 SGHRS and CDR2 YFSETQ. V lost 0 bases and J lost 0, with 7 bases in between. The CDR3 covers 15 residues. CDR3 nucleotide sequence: TGCGCCAGCAGCTTGGGGTTAAATAGCAATCAGCCCCAGCATTTT. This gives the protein CASSLGLNSNQPQHF.

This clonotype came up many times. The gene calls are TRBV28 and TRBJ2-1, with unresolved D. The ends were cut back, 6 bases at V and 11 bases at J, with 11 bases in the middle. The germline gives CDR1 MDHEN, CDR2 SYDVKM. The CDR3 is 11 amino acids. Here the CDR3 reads CASSVEPQQFF. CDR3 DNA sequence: TGTGCCAGCAGCGTAGAGCCCCAGCAGTTCTTC.

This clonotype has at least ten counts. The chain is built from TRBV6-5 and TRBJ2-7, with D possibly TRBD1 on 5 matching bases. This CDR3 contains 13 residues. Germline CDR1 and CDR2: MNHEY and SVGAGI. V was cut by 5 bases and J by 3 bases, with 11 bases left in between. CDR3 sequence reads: CASSLLRGYEQYF. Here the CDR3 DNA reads TGTGCCAGCAGTCTCCTTAGGGGCTACGAGCAGTACTTC.

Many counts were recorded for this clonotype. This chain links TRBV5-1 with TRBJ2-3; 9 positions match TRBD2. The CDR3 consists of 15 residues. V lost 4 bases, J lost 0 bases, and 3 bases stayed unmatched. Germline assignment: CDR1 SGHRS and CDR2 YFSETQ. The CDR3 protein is CASSRTSASTDTQYF. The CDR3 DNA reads TGCGCCAGCAGCCGGACTAGCGCAAGCACAGATACGCAGTATTTT. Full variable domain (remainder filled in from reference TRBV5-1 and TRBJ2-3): KAGVTQTPRYLIKTRGQQVTLSCSPISGHRSVSWYQQTPGQGLQFLFEYFSETQRNKGNFPGRFSGRQFSNSRSEMNVSTLELGDSALYLCASSRTSASTDTQYFGPGTRLTVL.

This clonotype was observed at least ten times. The CDR3 region has the DNA TGTGCCTGGAGTGAGCGGGGAAAAGGGACCGGGGATACGCAGTATTTT. Amino acid sequence: CAWSERGKGTGDTQYF. The chain combines TRBV30 with TRBJ2-3; 7 bases agree with TRBD2. Trimming at V came to 1 base and at J to 6 bases, leaving 13 bases not matched to a gene. This CDR3 has 16 amino acids. Germline V gives CDR1 GTSNPN, CDR2 SVGIG (reference sequence).

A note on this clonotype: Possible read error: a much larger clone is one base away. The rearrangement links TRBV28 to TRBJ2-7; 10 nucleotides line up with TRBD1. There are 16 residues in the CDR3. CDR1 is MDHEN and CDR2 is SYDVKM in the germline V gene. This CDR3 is CANSFPGTGVGYEQYF. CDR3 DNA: TGTGCCAACAGTTTCCCCGGGACAGGGGTCGGTTACGAGCAGTACTTC.

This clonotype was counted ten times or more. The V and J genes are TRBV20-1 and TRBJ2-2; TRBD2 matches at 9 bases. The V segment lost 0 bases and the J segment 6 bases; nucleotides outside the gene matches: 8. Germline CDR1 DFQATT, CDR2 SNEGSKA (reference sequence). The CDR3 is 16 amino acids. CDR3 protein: CSARDPLAGQAGELFF. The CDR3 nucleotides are TGCAGTGCTAGAGATCCGCTAGCGGGACAAGCCGGGGAGCTGTTTTTT.